This TCR beta chain is drawn from a study of T cell responses to AZD1222 COVID-19 vaccine. The study's findings and limits: Unmutated variant regions are reportedly targeted by nearly half of spike-specific TCRs. Seropositive AZD1222 recipients at baseline numbered only six or seven. Researchers took repertoire samples only after the peak T cell response had come.

Generated by immunoSEQ multiplex PCR, the TCRdb table keeps only in-frame clones and is missing some. This sample yields about 270,000 clones, of which 90% to 95% are seen a single time; 0.55% belongs to the top ten. With respect to this clone: What it binds is not known.

The junction had 9 bases not matched to a gene; V was cut back by 5 bases and J by 6 bases. This CDR3 is built from 16 residues. Germline V CDR1 and CDR2: MDHEN, SYDVKM. The source material was peripheral blood, sampled 28 days after the second AZD1222 dose. The chain links TRBV28 to TRBJ1-5; TRBD1 aligns across 11 bases. The clonotype comes from an adult who received the AZD1222 COVID-19 vaccine. The CDR3 is CASSIPGGTGGQPQHF. CDR3 DNA: TGTGCCAGCAGTATCCCGGGGGGGACAGGGGGTCAGCCCCAGCATTTT. The full variable domain, in which reference TRBV28 and TRBJ1-5 provide the parts outside the CDR3, is DVKVTQSSRYLVKRTGEKVFLECVQDMDHENMFWYRQDPGLGLRLIYFSYDVKMKEKGDIPEGYSVSREKKERFSLILESASTNQTSMYLCASSIPGGTGGQPQHFGDGTRLSIL.